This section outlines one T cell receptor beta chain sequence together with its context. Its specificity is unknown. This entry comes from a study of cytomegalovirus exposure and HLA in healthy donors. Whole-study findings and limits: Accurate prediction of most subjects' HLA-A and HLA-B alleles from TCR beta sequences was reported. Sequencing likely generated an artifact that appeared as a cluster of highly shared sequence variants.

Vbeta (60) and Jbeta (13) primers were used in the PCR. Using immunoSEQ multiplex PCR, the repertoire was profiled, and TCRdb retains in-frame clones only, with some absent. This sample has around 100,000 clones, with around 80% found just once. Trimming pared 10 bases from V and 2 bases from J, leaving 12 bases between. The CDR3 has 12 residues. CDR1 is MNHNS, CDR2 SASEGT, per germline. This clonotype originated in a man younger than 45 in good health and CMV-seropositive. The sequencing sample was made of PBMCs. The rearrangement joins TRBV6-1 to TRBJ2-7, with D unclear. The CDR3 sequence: CATLTRAYEQYF. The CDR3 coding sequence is TGTGCCACCTTAACACGGGCCTACGAGCAGTACTTC.